This T cell receptor (beta chain) was identified during a study of CD8+CD57+ T cells in acquired aplastic anemia. Profiling that covered TCR beta VDJ and CDR3 relied on genomic DNA as its template. TCRdb re-called the reads through MiXCR, storing one row per CDR3 protein. The table has around 500,000 distinct CDR3 sequences, around a third seen once; the top ten hold approximately 0.82%. Comments on this clonotype: The antigen is unknown.

Study-wide findings and caveats: Researchers reported that CD8+ Simpson's diversity was not significantly different in patients versus controls. Roughly 30 CD8+ CDR3 sequences occurred in both the patients and the controls.

The CDR3 sequence is 13 residues long. The germline V gene encodes CDR1 ENHRY and CDR2 SYGVKD. V shed 3 bases and J shed 7 bases, with 10 bases lying between them. CD8+CD57+ cell expansion had been shown by flow cytometry in patients chosen for sequencing. No therapy was given to patients before blood sampling. This sequence was found in a human donor with aplastic anemia. Sequenced input: sorted CD4+, CD8+, or CD8+CD57+ T cells (not recorded which) from PBMCs. The chain employs TRBV10-3 and TRBJ1-5; maybe TRBD1 (5 bases). Here the CDR3 reads CAISDEGVQPQHF. The CDR3 coding sequence is TGTGCCATCAGTGACGAAGGGGTCCAGCCCCAGCATTTT.